This TCR beta chain appears in the sequencing data of a study of T cell repertoires in cytomegalovirus infection. Per germline, CDR1 SGHTA and CDR2 FQGNSA. Trimming left V 1 base short and J 6 bases short, with 6 bases between. The CDR3 sequence is 12 residues long. This clonotype appeared a few times. TCRdb re-derived calls from the reads in MiXCR, one entry per CDR3 protein. This table holds a few hundred thousand distinct CDR3 sequences, approximately 25% found once. The chain carries TRBV7-2 and TRBJ1-1, with D possibly matching TRBD1 (5 bases). The TCR comes from a human donor in good health (CMV status not recorded). Some clones in this sample may be carry-over from other donors' samples. Specimen: PBMCs. CDR3 sequence (DNA): TGTGCCAGCAGCTTAGTGACAGCTGAAGCTTTCTTT. Amino acid sequence: CASSLVTAEAFF.